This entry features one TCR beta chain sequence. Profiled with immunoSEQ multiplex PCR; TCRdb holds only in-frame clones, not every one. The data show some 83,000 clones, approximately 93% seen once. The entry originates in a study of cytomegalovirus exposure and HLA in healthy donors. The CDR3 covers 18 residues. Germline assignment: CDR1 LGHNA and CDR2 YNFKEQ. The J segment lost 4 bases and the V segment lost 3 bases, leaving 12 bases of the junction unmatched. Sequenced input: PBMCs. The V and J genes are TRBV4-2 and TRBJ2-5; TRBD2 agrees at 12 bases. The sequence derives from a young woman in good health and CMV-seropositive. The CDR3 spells CASSQDGSSGGAGETQYF. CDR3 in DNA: TGTGCCAGCAGCCAGGACGGTTCTAGCGGGGGGGCGGGAGAGACCCAGTACTTC.